Listed here are 26 T cell receptor beta chains from one sample, sequenced in a study of cytomegalovirus exposure and HLA in healthy donors. In the PCR, 60 Vbeta and 13 Jbeta primers were used. Using immunoSEQ multiplex PCR, the repertoire was profiled, and TCRdb retains in-frame clones only, with some absent. Of around 120,000 clones in the sample, around 80% were seen once. Sequencing was carried out using PBMCs. Receptors originate from a female donor in good health and CMV-seropositive.

In its sample, this clone was seen once. This chain connects TRBV6-1 to TRBJ1-4; D is undetermined. From germline, CDR1 is MNHNS and CDR2 SASEGT. The CDR3 totals 15 residues. V lost 0 bases and J lost 0, with 5 bases in between. The CDR3 reads CASSEALTTNEKLFF. In DNA, the CDR3 is TGTGCCAGCAGTGAAGCACTTACAACTAATGAAAAACTGTTTTTT.

The chain is built from TRBV10-1 and TRBJ1-4; D unresolved. V was clipped by 6 bases and J by 5 bases, with 7 bases between them. Germline CDR1 reads WNHNN; CDR2 reads SYGVQD (reference sequence). The CDR3 runs 12 residues. The CDR3 DNA follows: TGCGCCAGCAGGAACGGGAATGAAAAACTGTTTTTT. It codes for CASRNGNEKLFF.

The genes are TRBV2 and TRBJ1-1; 8 bases align to TRBD1. The CDR3 is made up of 14 amino acids. CDR1 and CDR2 (germline): SNHLY, FYNNEI. V lost 7 bases, J lost 1 base, and 5 bases stayed unmatched. This chain's CDR3 is CASTDGQGNTEAFF. The CDR3, as DNA: TGTGCCAGCACCGATGGACAGGGGAACACTGAAGCTTTCTTT.

The chain couples TRBV7-8 to TRBJ1-5; D not certain. The germline V gene has CDR1 SGHVS and CDR2 FQNEAQ. The V end lost 6 bases, the J end lost 0 bases, and 12 bases lay between the germline ends. The CDR3 is 15 amino acids. The CDR3 protein is CASSPLTASNQPQHF. The CDR3 region has the DNA TGTGCCAGCAGTCCCTTAACAGCTAGCAATCAGCCCCAGCATTTT.

The chain uses TRBV30 and TRBJ1-1; tentative D call: TRBD1 (5 bases). The CDR3 loop spans 16 amino acids. The V gene's germline CDR1 is GTSNPN and CDR2 SVGIG (reference sequence). V lost 0 bases, J lost 1 base, and 15 bases lay in between. The CDR3: CAWSVPWGRQNTEAFF. As DNA, the CDR3 is TGTGCCTGGAGTGTGCCTTGGGGCAGACAGAACACTGAAGCTTTCTTT.

In its sample, this clone was seen a few times. CDR3 loop: CASSPERLSNTGELFF. Here the CDR3 DNA reads TGCGCCAGCAGCCCAGAGAGGCTTTCGAACACCGGGGAGCTGTTTTTT. The chain uses TRBV4-3 and TRBJ2-2, with D hard to call. The length of the CDR3 is 16 residues. CDR1 LGHNA and CDR2 YSLEER come from the germline V gene. The V end lost 4 bases, the J end lost 0 bases, and 12 bases lay between the germline ends.

The V call is TRBV13, the J call TRBJ2-5, with 11 bases fitting TRBD1. In germline, CDR1 is PRHDT, CDR2 FYEKMQ (reference sequence). The CDR3 runs to 16 residues. V gave up 4 bases and J gave up 0 bases; unmatched junction bases: 4. This CDR3 reads CASSSRDRGYQETQYF. CDR3 nucleotide sequence: TGTGCCAGCAGCTCGAGGGACAGGGGGTACCAAGAGACCCAGTACTTC.

The genes are TRBV28 and TRBJ2-3; D possibly corresponds to TRBD2 (5 bases). CDR1 is MDHEN and CDR2 is SYDVKM in the germline V gene. CDR3 size: 15 residues. Trimming removed 8 bases at V and 7 bases at J, with 22 bases between. The CDR3, as DNA: TGTGCCAGCGGTTGGGTTAGCCGGAGGAACAATACGCAGTATTTT. Residues: CASGWVSRRNNTQYF.

The rearrangement links TRBV6-5 to TRBJ1-5, with D maybe TRBD1 (5 bases). Trimming removed 2 bases at V and 4 bases at J, with 12 bases between. The CDR3 runs 15 residues. Germline V lookup: CDR1 MNHEY, CDR2 SVGAGI. Here the CDR3 DNA reads TGTGCCAGCAGTTACGGGGGGGGAAAGAATCAGCCCCAGCATTTT. Protein product: CASSYGGGKNQPQHF.

This sequence joins TRBV4-1 and TRBJ1-1; D is unclear. The V and J ends lost 4 bases and 1 base respectively, with 13 bases between them. Germline-derived CDR1 and CDR2 are MGHRA and YSYEKL. This CDR3 spans 15 amino acids. DNA of the CDR3: TGCGCCAGCAGCCCTCTCTATTTACCGAACACTGAAGCTTTCTTT. Amino acids: CASSPLYLPNTEAFF.

This rearrangement joins TRBV10-3 to TRBJ2-3, with 11 bases identical to TRBD1. J lost 6 bases, V lost 1 base, and 3 bases had no gene match. The CDR3 runs to 15 residues. Germline CDR1 ENHRY, CDR2 SYGVKD. Here the CDR3 reads CAISELGQGADTQYF. The CDR3 DNA reads TGTGCCATCAGTGAGTTAGGACAGGGGGCGGATACGCAGTATTTT.

The chain carries TRBV7-9 and TRBJ1-1; D not certain. The V and J ends lost 1 base and 7 bases respectively, with 7 bases between them. The length of the CDR3 is 12 residues. The germline CDR1 and CDR2 sequences are SEHNR and FQNEAQ (reference sequence). The DNA for the CDR3 is TGTGCCAGCAGCTTAGTCAGTGATGAAGCTTTCTTT. It encodes CASSLVSDEAFF.

This clone appeared once. This sequence joins TRBV18 and TRBJ1-4; TRBD1 is a possible D gene (6 bases). V lost 6 bases and J lost 4, with 15 bases in between. In germline, CDR1 is KGHSH, CDR2 LQKENI. The CDR3 totals 15 residues. The CDR3 coding sequence is TGTGCCAGCTCGCCCGTGACAGGTTATAATGAAAAACTGTTTTTT. This translates into CASSPVTGYNEKLFF.

In this sample, this clone turned up a few times. The J gene is TRBJ1-5, the V gene TRBV13; 9 bases are a match to TRBD1. Germline loops: CDR1 PRHDT, CDR2 FYEKMQ (reference sequence). CDR3 length: 19 residues. The ends lost 4 bases at V and 0 bases at J; junction bases unmatched: 13. This CDR3 reads CASSSEPGQGSFSNQPQHF. In DNA, the CDR3 is TGTGCCAGCAGCTCGGAACCGGGACAGGGAAGTTTTAGCAATCAGCCCCAGCATTTT.

A word on this clone: Within the sample, other DNA sequences also encode this same CDR3. The chain links TRBV7-9 to TRBJ2-3; 8 bases are shared with TRBD1. CDR1 and CDR2 (germline): SEHNR, FQNEAQ (reference sequence). V shed 4 bases, J shed 2 bases, and the junction held 5 bases outside the gene matches. This CDR3 is built from 15 residues. The CDR3 DNA follows: TGTGCCAGCAGCTCCGACAGGGGTTCCACAGATACGCAGTATTTT. It specifies CASSSDRGSTDTQYF.

V usage is TRBV20-1 and J usage is TRBJ1-1; 9 bases map to TRBD1. Trimming removed 6 bases from V and 10 bases from J; junction bases left unmatched: 6. This CDR3 is built from 11 residues. CDR1 and CDR2 from the germline V gene are DFQATT and SNEGSKA (reference sequence). Written as DNA, the CDR3 is TGCAGTGCCGGGGACAGGGAGCGAGCTTTCTTT. This gives the protein CSAGDRERAFF.

The genes are TRBV7-9 and TRBJ2-6; D gene uncertain. Trimming pared 0 bases from V and 0 bases from J, leaving 9 bases between. CDR3 length equals 17 residues. Germline CDR1 SEHNR, CDR2 FQNEAQ (reference sequence). CDR3 sequence (DNA): TGTGCCAGCAGCTTAGCCAGATCCGACTCTGGGGCCAACGTCCTGACTTTC. Protein product: CASSLARSDSGANVLTF.

The J gene is TRBJ1-6, the V gene TRBV5-7; 9 bases agree with TRBD1. TRBV5-7 is recorded as an ORF, its role being uncertain. J was trimmed by 8 bases and V by 2 bases; bases with no gene match: 14. This CDR3 has 18 residues. The CDR3 region has the DNA TGTGCCAGCAGCTTATGGGTCGATTGGGACAGGGAGGATTCACCCCTCCACTTT. It specifies CASSLWVDWDREDSPLHF.

The rearrangement links TRBV4-3 to TRBJ1-5; D unresolved. The V and J ends lost 0 bases and 6 bases respectively, with 12 bases between them. The CDR3 extends over 15 amino acids. The germline CDR1 and CDR2 sequences are LGHNA and YSLEER. CDR3 protein: CASSQDFTVAQPQHF. The CDR3 DNA reads as TGCGCCAGCAGCCAAGATTTTACGGTAGCTCAGCCCCAGCATTTT.

The rearrangement joins TRBV19 to TRBJ2-7, with 8 bases lining up with TRBD1. V lost 6 bases and J lost 7; bases outside the gene matches: 14. There are 15 residues in the CDR3. Per germline, CDR1 LNHDA and CDR2 SQIVND (reference sequence). This chain's CDR3 is CASSPTGASSVEQYF. CDR3 nucleotides: TGTGCCAGTAGCCCGACAGGGGCCAGCTCGGTGGAGCAGTACTTC.

The rearrangement links TRBV19 to TRBJ1-1; the D gene is possibly TRBD1 (6 bases). From germline, CDR1 is LNHDA and CDR2 SQIVND (reference sequence). The CDR3 sequence is 14 residues long. Trimming took off 9 bases at V and 5 bases at J, with 19 bases between the two ends. CDR3 nucleotides: TGTGCCAGCCGGTCAGGGGCAGTGAGGACTGAAGCTTTCTTT. It specifies CASRSGAVRTEAFF.

This clone was picked up one time. The chain has TRBV11-2 and TRBJ1-2; 10 nucleotides match TRBD1. This CDR3 comprises 15 residues. With 3 bases clipped from V and 7 bases from J, the junction kept 8 bases outside the gene matches. The V gene's germline CDR1 is SGHAT and CDR2 FQNNGV. The CDR3 nucleotides are TGTGCCAGCAGCTTCCCGGGACAGGGGATTCTTGGCTACACCTTC. This encodes CASSFPGQGILGYTF.

V usage is TRBV7-2 and J usage is TRBJ1-4, with 9 bases identical to TRBD1. The V gene's germline CDR1 is SGHTA and CDR2 FQGNSA. The CDR3 extends over 15 amino acids. Trimming cost V 3 bases and J 8 bases; bases outside gene matches: 7. For the CDR3, the DNA is TGTGCCAGCAGCTTCCGGACAGGGGTTTGGGAAAAACTGTTTTTT. It yields the protein CASSFRTGVWEKLFF.

V usage is TRBV9 and J usage is TRBJ2-5, with TRBD1 as a possible D gene (6 bases). Trimming cost V 4 bases and J 2 bases, with 18 bases left between them. The germline V gene has CDR1 SGDLS and CDR2 YYNGEE. This CDR3 contains 16 residues. This CDR3 reads CASSLNRAGEQETQYF. The CDR3 nucleotides read TGTGCCAGCAGCCTAAACCGGGCAGGGGAACAAGAGACCCAGTACTTC. The whole variable domain, remainder taken from reference TRBV9 and TRBJ2-5, is DSGVTQTPKHLITATGQRVTLRCSPRSGDLSVYWYQQSLDQGLQFLIQYYNGEERAKGNILERFSAQQFPDLHSELNLSSLELGDSALYFCASSLNRAGEQETQYFGPGTRLLVL.

V gene TRBV7-9 combines with J gene TRBJ2-6; D is uncertain. V was cut by 6 bases and J by 1 base, with 7 bases left in between. CDR3 size: 14 residues. CDR1 and CDR2 from the germline V gene are SEHNR and FQNEAQ (reference sequence). The CDR3 region has the DNA TGTGCCAGCAGTTACTCTTCTGGGGCCAACGTCCTGACTTTC. This gives the protein CASSYSSGANVLTF.

This sequence joins TRBV5-1 and TRBJ2-7; tentative D call: TRBD2 (5 bases). Trimming stripped 3 bases from V and 3 bases from J, with 16 bases between. This CDR3 region has 15 residues. Germline V gene data show CDR1 as SGHRS and CDR2 as YFSETQ. For the CDR3, the DNA is TGCGCCAGCAGCTCGGCGCCCGGGGAAGGCTACGAGCAGTACTTC. It encodes CASSSAPGEGYEQYF.